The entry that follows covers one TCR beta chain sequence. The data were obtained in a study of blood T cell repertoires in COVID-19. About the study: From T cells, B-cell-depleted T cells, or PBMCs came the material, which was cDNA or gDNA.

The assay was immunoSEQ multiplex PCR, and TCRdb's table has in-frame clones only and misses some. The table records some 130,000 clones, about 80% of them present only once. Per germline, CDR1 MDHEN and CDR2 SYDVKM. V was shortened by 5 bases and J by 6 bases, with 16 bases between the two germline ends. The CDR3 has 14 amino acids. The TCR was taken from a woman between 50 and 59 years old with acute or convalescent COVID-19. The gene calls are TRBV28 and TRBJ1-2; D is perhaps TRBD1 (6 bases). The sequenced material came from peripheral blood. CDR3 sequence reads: CASSPQVGGHGYTF. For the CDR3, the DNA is TGTGCCAGCAGTCCCCAGGTAGGGGGACATGGCTACACCTTC.